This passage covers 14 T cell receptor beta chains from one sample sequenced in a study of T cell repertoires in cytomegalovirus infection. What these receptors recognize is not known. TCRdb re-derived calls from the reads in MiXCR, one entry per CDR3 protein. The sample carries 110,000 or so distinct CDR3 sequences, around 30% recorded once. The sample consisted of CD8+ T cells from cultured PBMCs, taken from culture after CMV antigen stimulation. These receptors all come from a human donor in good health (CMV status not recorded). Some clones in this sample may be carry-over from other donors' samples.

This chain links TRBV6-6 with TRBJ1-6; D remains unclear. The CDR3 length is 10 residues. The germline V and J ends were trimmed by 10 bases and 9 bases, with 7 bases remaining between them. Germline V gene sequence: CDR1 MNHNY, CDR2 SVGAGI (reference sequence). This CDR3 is CATGFSPLHF. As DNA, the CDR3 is TGTGCCACCGGGTTTTCACCCCTCCACTTT.

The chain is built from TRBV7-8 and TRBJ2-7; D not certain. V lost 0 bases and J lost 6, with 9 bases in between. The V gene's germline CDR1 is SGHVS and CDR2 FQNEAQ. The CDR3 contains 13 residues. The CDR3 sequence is CASSLAFHVEQYF. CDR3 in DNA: TGTGCCAGCAGCTTAGCGTTCCATGTCGAGCAGTACTTC.

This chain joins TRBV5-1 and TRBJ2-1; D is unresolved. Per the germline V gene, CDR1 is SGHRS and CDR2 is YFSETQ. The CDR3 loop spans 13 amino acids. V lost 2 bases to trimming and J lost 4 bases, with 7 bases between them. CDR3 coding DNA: TGCGCCAGCAGCTTCAACAGTTACAATGAGCAGTTCTTC. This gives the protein CASSFNSYNEQFF.

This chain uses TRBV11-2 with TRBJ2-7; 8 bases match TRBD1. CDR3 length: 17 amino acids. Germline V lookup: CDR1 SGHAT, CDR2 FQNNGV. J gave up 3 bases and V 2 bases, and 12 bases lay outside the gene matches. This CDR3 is CASSLNPGQGWDYEQYF. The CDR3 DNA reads TGTGCCAGCAGCTTAAACCCAGGACAGGGTTGGGACTACGAGCAGTACTTC. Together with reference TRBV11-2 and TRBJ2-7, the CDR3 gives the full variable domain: EAGVAQSPRYKIIEKRQSVAFWCNPISGHATLYWYQQILGQGPKLLIQFQNNGVVDDSQLPKDRFSAERLKGVDSTLKIQPAKLEDSAVYLCASSLNPGQGWDYEQYFGPGTRLTVT.

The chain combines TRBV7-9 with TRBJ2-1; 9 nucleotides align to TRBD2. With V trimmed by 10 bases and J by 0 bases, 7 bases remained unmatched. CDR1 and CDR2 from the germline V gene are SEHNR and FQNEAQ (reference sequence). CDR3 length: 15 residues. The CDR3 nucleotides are TGTGCCACCCCGAGTAGCGGGAGCTCCTACAATGAGCAGTTCTTC. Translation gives CATPSSGSSYNEQFF.

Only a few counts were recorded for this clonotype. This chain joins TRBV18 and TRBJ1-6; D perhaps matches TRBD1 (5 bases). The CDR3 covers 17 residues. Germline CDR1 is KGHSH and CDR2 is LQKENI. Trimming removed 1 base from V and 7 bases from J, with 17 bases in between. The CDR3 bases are TGTGCCAGCTCACCACAAGCGACCACAGGCGAAAATTCACCCCTCCACTTT. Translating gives CASSPQATTGENSPLHF.

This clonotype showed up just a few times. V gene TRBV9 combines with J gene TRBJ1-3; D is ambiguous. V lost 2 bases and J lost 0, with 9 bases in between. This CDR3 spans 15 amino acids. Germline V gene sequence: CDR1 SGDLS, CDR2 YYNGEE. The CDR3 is CASSVDTFSGNTIYF. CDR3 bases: TGTGCCAGCAGCGTTGACACCTTCTCTGGAAACACCATATATTTT. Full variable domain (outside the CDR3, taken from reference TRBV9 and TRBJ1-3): DSGVTQTPKHLITATGQRVTLRCSPRSGDLSVYWYQQSLDQGLQFLIQYYNGEERAKGNILERFSAQQFPDLHSELNLSSLELGDSALYFCASSVDTFSGNTIYFGEGSWLTVV.

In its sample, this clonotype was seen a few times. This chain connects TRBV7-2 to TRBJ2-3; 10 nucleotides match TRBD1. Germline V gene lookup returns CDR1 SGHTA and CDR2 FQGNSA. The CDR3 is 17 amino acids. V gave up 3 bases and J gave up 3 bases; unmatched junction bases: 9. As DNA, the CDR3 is TGTGCCAGCAGCTTGGGACCGGGACAGGGGATAACAGATACGCAGTATTTT. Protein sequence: CASSLGPGQGITDTQYF.

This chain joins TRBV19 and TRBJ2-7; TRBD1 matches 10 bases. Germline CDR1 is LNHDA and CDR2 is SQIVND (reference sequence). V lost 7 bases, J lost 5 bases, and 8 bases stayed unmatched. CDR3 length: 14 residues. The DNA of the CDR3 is TGTGCCAGTACCTCTAGGGACAGGGGAAACGAGCAGTACTTC. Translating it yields CASTSRDRGNEQYF.

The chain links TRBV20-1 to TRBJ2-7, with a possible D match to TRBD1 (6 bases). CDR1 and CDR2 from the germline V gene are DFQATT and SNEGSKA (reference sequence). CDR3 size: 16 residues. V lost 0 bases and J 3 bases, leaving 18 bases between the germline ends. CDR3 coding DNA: TGCAGTGCTAGAGATCGTGACAGGCGACACCTCTACGAGCAGTACTTC. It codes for CSARDRDRRHLYEQYF.

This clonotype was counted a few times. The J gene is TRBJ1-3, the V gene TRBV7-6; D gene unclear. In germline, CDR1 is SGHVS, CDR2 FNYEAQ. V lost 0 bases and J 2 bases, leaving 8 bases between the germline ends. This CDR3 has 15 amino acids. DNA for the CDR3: TGTGCCAGCAGCTTAGCCTGGGGTACTGGAAACACCATATATTTT. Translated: CASSLAWGTGNTIYF.

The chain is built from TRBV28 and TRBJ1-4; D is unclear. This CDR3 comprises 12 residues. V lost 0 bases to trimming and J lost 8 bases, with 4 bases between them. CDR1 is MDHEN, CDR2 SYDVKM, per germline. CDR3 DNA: TGTGCCAGCAGTTTATGGGCCGAAAAACTGTTTTTT. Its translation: CASSLWAEKLFF.

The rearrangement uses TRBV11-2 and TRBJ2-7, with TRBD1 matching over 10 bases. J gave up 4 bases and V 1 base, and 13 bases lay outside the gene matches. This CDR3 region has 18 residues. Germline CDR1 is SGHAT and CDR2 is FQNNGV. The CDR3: CASSLVFRGQGNWYEQYF. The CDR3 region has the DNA TGTGCCAGCAGCTTAGTATTCCGGGGACAGGGGAATTGGTACGAGCAGTACTTC.

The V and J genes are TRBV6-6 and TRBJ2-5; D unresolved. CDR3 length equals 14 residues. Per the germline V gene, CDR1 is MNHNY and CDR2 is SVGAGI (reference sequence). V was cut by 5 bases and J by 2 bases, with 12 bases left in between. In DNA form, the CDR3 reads TGTGCCAGCAGTCTAACCCGAGTGCAAGAGACCCAGTACTTC. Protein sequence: CASSLTRVQETQYF.